The clone carrying this TCR beta chain was found many times. The antigen is unknown. The entry originates in a study of Graves' ophthalmopathy and Graves' hyperthyroidism. Study-wide findings and caveats: Most expanded thyroid clonotypes above 0.001 frequency also appeared in blood.

TCR beta CDR3 regions were amplified from RNA transcripts. HTBI primers served in a first-round RT-PCR, which a second-round multiplex PCR followed. TCRdb recomputed calls from the multiplex PCR reads with MiXCR, one row per CDR3 protein. Among some 390,000 distinct CDR3 sequences listed, about a sixth were seen once. Germline CDR1 is SGHTA and CDR2 is FQGNSA. V lost 3 bases and J 5 bases, leaving 10 bases between the germline ends. The CDR3 has 13 residues. Each donor who had ophthalmopathy showed moderate-to-severe activity, a CAS of ≥3, a NOSPECS of ≥4, and a duration under 3 months. Certain patients, namely those with other autoimmune diseases, uncontrolled infections, pregnancy or lactation, were excluded. Patients were diagnosed from clinical symptoms, serum thyroxine, TRAb, thyroid ultrasound and orbital computed tomography.

Sequenced input: peripheral blood. J is TRBJ1-1 and V is TRBV7-2; possible D gene TRBD1, 5 bases. This clonotype was obtained from a young woman with Graves' ophthalmopathy. The CDR3 DNA sequence: TGTGCCAGCAGCTTCGCAGGGTTTACTGAAGCTTTCTTT. Protein product: CASSFAGFTEAFF.